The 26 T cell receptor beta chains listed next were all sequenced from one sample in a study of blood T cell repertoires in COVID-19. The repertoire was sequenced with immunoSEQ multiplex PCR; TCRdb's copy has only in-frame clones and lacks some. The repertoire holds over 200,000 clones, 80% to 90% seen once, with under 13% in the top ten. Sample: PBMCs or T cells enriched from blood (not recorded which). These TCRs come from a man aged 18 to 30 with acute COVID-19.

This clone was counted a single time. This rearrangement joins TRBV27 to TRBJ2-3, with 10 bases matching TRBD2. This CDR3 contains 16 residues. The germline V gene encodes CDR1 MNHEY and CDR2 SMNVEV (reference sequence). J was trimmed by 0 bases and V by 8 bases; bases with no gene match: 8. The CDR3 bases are TGTGCCAGCGCGGCTAGCGGGAGTCCTAGCACAGATACGCAGTATTTT. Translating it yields CASAASGSPSTDTQYF.

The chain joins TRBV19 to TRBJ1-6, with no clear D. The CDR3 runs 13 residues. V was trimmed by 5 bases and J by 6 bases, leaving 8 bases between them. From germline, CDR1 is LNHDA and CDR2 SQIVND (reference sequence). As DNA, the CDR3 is TGTGCCAGTAGTGCGAGTCTTAATTCACCCCTCCACTTT. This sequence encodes CASSASLNSPLHF.

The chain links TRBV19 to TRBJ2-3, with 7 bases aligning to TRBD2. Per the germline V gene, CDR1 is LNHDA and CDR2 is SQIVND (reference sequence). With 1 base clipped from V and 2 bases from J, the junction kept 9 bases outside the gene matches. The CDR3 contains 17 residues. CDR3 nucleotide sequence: TGTGCCAGTAGTATAGCGGGAGGACCCTCAATCACAGATACGCAGTATTTT. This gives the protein CASSIAGGPSITDTQYF.

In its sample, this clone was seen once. The CDR3 loop reads CASSSPLGEGYEQYF. CDR3 DNA: TGTGCCAGCAGTTCCCCCCTAGGCGAGGGCTACGAGCAGTACTTC. The chain has TRBV27 and TRBJ2-7; TRBD2 is a possible D gene (5 bases). The CDR3 spans 15 residues. Germline V gene sequence: CDR1 MNHEY, CDR2 SMNVEV (reference sequence). V lost 4 bases and J lost 3, with 16 bases in between.

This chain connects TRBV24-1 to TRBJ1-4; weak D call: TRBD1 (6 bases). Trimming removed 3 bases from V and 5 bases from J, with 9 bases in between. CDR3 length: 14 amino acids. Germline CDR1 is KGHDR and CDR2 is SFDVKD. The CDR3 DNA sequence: TGTGCCACCAGTGATCGGCAGGGGAATGAAAAACTGTTTTTT. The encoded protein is CATSDRQGNEKLFF.

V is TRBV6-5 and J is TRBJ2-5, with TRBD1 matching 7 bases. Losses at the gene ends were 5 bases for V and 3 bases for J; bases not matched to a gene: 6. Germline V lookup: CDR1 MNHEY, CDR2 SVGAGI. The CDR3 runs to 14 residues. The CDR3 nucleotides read TGTGCCAGCAGTCAGGGGGAGAGGAAAGAGACCCAGTACTTC. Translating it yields CASSQGERKETQYF.

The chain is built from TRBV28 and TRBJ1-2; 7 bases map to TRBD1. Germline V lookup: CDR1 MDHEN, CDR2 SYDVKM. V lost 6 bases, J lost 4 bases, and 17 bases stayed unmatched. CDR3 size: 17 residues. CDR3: CASSLQGTLLQAYGYTF. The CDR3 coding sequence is TGTGCCAGCAGCTTACAGGGGACGCTACTACAGGCCTATGGCTACACCTTC.

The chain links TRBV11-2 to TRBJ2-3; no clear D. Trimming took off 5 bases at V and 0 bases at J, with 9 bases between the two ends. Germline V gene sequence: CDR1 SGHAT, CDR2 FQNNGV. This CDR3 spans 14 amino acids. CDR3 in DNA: TGTGCCAGCAGCGCCGACTCTAGCACAGATACGCAGTATTTT. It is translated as CASSADSSTDTQYF.

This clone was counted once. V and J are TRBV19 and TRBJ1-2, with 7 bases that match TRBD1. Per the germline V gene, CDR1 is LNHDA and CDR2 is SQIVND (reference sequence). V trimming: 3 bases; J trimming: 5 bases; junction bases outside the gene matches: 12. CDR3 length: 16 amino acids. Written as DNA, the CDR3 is TGTGCCAGTAGTATTTTGGAGGGGGCGCCTGATTATGGCTACACCTTC. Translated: CASSILEGAPDYGYTF.

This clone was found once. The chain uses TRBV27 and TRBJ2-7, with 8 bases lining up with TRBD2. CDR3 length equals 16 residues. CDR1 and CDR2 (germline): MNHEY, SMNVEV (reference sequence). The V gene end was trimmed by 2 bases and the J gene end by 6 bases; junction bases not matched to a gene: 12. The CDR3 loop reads CASSLGALAGTGEQYF. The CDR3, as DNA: TGTGCCAGCAGTTTAGGGGCCTTAGCGGGAACCGGCGAGCAGTACTTC.

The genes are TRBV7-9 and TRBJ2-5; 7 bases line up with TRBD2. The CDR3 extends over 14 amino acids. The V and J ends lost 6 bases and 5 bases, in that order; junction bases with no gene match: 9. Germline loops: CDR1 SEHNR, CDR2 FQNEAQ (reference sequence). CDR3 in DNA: TGTGCCAGCAGTGAGCGGCTAGCGGTGGAGACCCAGTACTTC. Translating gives CASSERLAVETQYF.

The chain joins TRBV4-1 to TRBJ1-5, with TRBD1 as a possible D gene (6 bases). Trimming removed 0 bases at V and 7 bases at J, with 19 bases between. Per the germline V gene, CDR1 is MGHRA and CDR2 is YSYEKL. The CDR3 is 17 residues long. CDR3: CASSQDLGQGRGQPQHF. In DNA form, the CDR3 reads TGCGCCAGCAGCCAAGATTTGGGCCAGGGGCGCGGACAGCCCCAGCATTTT.

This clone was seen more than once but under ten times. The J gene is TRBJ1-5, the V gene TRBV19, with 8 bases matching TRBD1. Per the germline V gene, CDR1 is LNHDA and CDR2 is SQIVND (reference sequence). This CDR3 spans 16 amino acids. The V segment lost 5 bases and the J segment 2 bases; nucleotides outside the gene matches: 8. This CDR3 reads CASSFTGQGRNQPQHF. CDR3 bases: TGTGCCAGTAGTTTCACCGGACAGGGCCGCAATCAGCCCCAGCATTTT.

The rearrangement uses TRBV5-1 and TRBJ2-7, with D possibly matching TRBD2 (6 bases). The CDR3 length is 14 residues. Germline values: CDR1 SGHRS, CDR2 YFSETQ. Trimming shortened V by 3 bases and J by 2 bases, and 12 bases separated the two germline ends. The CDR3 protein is CASSSASAPYEQYF. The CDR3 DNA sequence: TGCGCCAGCAGCTCCGCTAGCGCCCCCTACGAGCAGTACTTC.

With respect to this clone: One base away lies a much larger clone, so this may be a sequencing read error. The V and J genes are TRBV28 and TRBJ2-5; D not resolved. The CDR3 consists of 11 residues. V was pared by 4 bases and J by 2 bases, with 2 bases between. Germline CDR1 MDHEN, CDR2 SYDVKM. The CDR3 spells CASSSQETQYF. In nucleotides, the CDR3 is TGTGCCAGCAGTTCTCAAGAGACCCAGTACTTC.

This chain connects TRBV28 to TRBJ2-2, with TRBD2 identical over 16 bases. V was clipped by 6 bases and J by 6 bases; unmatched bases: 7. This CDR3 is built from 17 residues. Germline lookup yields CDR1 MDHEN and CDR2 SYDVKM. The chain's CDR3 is CASSPGLAGGPSGELFF. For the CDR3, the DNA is TGTGCCAGCAGCCCGGGACTAGCGGGAGGGCCCTCCGGGGAGCTGTTTTTT.

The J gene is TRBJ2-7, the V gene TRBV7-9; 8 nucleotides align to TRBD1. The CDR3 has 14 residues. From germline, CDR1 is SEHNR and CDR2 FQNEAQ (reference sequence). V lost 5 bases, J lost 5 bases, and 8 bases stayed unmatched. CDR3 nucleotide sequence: TGTGCCAGCAGCCCCGGACAGGGACTCCACGAGCAGTACTTC. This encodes CASSPGQGLHEQYF.

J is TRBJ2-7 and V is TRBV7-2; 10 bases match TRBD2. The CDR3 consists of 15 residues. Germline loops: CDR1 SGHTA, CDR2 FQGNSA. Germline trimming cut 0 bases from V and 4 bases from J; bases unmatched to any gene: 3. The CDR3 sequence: CASSLASGRQYEQYF. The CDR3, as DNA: TGTGCCAGCAGCTTAGCTAGCGGGAGGCAATACGAGCAGTACTTC. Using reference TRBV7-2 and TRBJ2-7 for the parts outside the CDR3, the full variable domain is GAGVSQSPSNKVTEKGKDVELRCDPISGHTALYWYRQSLGQGLEFLIYFQGNSAPDKSGLPSDRFSAERTGGSVSTLTIQRTQQEDSAVYLCASSLASGRQYEQYFGPGTRLTVT.

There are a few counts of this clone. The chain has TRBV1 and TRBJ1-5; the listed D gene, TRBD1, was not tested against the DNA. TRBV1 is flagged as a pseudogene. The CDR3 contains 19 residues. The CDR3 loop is CTSSQKQGEEIYSNQPQHF. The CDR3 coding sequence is TGCACCAGCAGCCAAAAACAGGGAGAAGAAATCTATAGCAATCAGCCCCAGCATTTT.

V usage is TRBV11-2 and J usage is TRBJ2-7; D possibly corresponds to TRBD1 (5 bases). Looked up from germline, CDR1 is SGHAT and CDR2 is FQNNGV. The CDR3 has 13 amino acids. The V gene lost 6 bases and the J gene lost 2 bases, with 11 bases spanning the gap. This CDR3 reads CASSSRVPYEQYF. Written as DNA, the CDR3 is TGTGCCAGCAGTTCCAGGGTCCCCTACGAGCAGTACTTC.

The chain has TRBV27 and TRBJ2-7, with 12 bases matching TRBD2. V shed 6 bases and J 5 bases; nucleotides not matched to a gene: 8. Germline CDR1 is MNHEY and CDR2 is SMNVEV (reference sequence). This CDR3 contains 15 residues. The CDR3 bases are TGTGCCAGCAGCCATCGGACTAGCGGGATCGACGAGCAGTACTTC. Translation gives CASSHRTSGIDEQYF.

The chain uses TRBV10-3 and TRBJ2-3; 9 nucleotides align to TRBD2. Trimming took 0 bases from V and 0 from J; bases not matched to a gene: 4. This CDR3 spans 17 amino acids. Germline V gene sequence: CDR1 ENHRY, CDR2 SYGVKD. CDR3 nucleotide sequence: TGTGCCATCAGTGAGTCCGCGGGAGGGCCGAGCACAGATACGCAGTATTTT. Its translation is CAISESAGGPSTDTQYF.

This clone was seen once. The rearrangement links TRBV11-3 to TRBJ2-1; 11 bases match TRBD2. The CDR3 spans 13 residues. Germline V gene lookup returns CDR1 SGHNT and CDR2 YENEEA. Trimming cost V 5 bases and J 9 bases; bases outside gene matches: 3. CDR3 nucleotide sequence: TGTGCCAGCAGCCCCGGGACTAGCGGTGAGCAGTTCTTC. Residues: CASSPGTSGEQFF.

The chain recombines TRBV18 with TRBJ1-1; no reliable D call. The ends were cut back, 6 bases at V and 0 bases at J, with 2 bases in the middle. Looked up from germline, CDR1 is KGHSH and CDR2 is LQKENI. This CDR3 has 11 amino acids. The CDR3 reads CASSMNTEAFF. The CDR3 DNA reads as TGTGCCAGCTCTATGAACACTGAAGCTTTCTTT.

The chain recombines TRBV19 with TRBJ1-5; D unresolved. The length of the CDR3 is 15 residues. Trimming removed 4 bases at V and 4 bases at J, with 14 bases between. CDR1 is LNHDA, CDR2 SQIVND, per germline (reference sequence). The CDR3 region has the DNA TGTGCCAGTAGTAGGGTCTCGGAGGGAAATCAGCCCCAGCATTTT. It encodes CASSRVSEGNQPQHF.

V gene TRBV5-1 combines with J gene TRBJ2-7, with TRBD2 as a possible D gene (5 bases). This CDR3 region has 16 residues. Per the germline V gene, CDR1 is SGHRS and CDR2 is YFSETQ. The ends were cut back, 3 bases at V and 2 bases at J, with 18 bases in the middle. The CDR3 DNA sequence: TGCGCCAGCAGCTGGAACCGGGGTTCCCTCGCCTACGAGCAGTACTTC. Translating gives CASSWNRGSLAYEQYF.